The sequence of this TCR beta chain was determined in a study of shared clonotypes between healthy human individuals. Of note for this clone: Its antigen is currently unknown. The identical CDR3 is also encoded by other nucleotide sequences in the sample.

The germline V and J ends were trimmed by 0 bases and 5 bases, with 8 bases remaining between them. CDR1 and CDR2 from the germline V gene are SGHNT and YYREEE (reference sequence). The CDR3 spans 13 residues. Study-level findings and limits: Despite large depth, rarefaction showed incomplete sorted-subset sequencing. Non-shared clonotypes had lower generation probabilities than clonotypes shared by all four sorted-subset donors.

Sequencing used immunoSEQ multiplex PCR; TCRdb keeps in-frame clones, though not all of them. This table has about 600,000 clones, around 97% appearing once. The chain recombines TRBV5-4 with TRBJ2-5; no definite D call. Input material: naive CD4+ T cells sorted from blood. Indicated subset: CD45RA+ positively selected. The clonotype originates from a woman aged 25-40 years in good health. The CDR3 coding sequence is TGTGCCAGCAGCTTGGCCGCTCTGGAGACCCAGTACTTC. It yields the protein CASSLAALETQYF.